The 3 T cell receptor beta chains below were found in one sample sequenced in a study of shared clonotypes between healthy human individuals. Profiling relied on immunoSEQ multiplex PCR, and the TCRdb table lists in-frame clones only, not all of them. The repertoire has roughly 500,000 clones, 76% of them found once; the top ten carry over 10%. Sequencing used PBMCs. These receptors were obtained from a woman in her forties in good health. Some clones in this sample may be carry-over from other donors' samples.

Comment on this clone: Other DNA sequences in the sample encode the same CDR3. V usage is TRBV7-2 and J usage is TRBJ2-7; 12 nucleotides agree with TRBD2. After removal of 5 bases from V and 4 bases from J, the junction contained 3 bases not matched to a gene. The CDR3 is made up of 14 amino acids. Germline V gene sequence: CDR1 SGHTA, CDR2 FQGNSA. The CDR3 is CASSLTSGRYEQYF. CDR3 in DNA: TGTGCCAGCAGCCTCACTAGCGGGAGGTACGAGCAGTACTTC. The full variable domain, in which reference TRBV7-2 and TRBJ2-7 provide the parts outside the CDR3, is GAGVSQSPSNKVTEKGKDVELRCDPISGHTALYWYRQSLGQGLEFLIYFQGNSAPDKSGLPSDRFSAERTGGSVSTLTIQRTQQEDSAVYLCASSLTSGRYEQYFGPGTRLTVT.

The gene calls are TRBV6-5 and TRBJ1-1; the D is unclear. The CDR3 runs to 14 residues. Trimming stripped 2 bases from V and 6 bases from J, with 13 bases between. The germline CDR1 and CDR2 sequences are MNHEY and SVGAGI. The CDR3 protein is CASSYVGVGAEAFF. CDR3 coding DNA: TGTGCCAGCAGTTACGTCGGGGTAGGCGCTGAAGCTTTCTTT.

This rearrangement joins TRBV5-1 to TRBJ2-2, with 8 bases identical to TRBD1. The CDR3 covers 15 residues. V lost 4 bases to trimming and J lost 5 bases; unmatched junction nucleotides: 7. Germline V gene sequence: CDR1 SGHRS, CDR2 YFSETQ. The CDR3 DNA sequence: TGCGCCAGCAGCGCCAGGGGGCCACCAACCGGGGAGCTGTTTTTT. This translates into CASSARGPPTGELFF. Combining the CDR3 with reference TRBV5-1 and TRBJ2-2 gives the whole variable domain KAGVTQTPRYLIKTRGQQVTLSCSPISGHRSVSWYQQTPGQGLQFLFEYFSETQRNKGNFPGRFSGRQFSNSRSEMNVSTLELGDSALYLCASSARGPPTGELFFGEGSRLTVL.